The TCR beta chain described here comes from a study of control samples from healthy donors and cancer patients. The junction had 7 bases not matched to a gene; V was cut back by 6 bases and J by 4 bases. The CDR3 extends over 14 amino acids. Germline V CDR1 and CDR2: LGHDT, YNNKEL (reference sequence). The data were produced by immunoSEQ multiplex PCR, yet TCRdb's version contains in-frame clones alone and is incomplete. The sample carries 150,000 to 200,000 clones, 75% to 95% recorded once. This rearrangement joins TRBV3-1 (or the pseudogene TRBV3-2) to TRBJ1-2; TRBD1 aligns across 8 bases. The source material was blood. This clonotype originated in a woman in her forties in good health. The CDR3 protein is CASSTPGQVYGYTF. CDR3 sequence (DNA): TGTGCCAGCAGTACACCGGGACAGGTCTATGGCTACACCTTC.